These 32 T cell receptor beta chains were sequenced from one sample in a study of blood T cell repertoires in COVID-19. TCRdb keeps only in-frame clones here, not all; method: immunoSEQ multiplex PCR. Among around 190,000 clones listed, 65% to 85% were seen once. The sequenced material came from PBMCs or T cells enriched from blood (not recorded which). These receptors came from a woman aged 30 to 39 who had been exposed to COVID-19.

In nucleotides, the CDR3 is TGCGCCAGCAGCCCGGGACATTACTCTGGGGCCAACGTCCTGACTTTC. Residues: CASSPGHYSGANVLTF. The gene calls are TRBV5-1 and TRBJ2-6; a weak D match, TRBD1 (6 bases). Germline-derived CDR1 and CDR2 are SGHRS and YFSETQ. Trimming pared 4 bases from V and 0 bases from J, leaving 11 bases between. This CDR3 is 16 amino acids long.

V and J are TRBV15 and TRBJ1-4, with D tentatively TRBD1 (5 bases). The CDR3 totals 16 residues. Trimming cost V 1 base and J 5 bases, with 14 bases left between them. Germline loops: CDR1 LNHNV, CDR2 YYDKDF (reference sequence). The CDR3 region has the DNA TGTGCCACCAGCAGAGGGGTTGGACAAAGGAATGAAAAACTGTTTTTT. It yields the protein CATSRGVGQRNEKLFF. Looking up the rest from reference TRBV15 and TRBJ1-4 gives the full variable domain: DAMVIQNPRYQVTQFGKPVTLSCSQTLNHNVMYWYQQKSSQAPKLLFHYYDKDFNNEADTPDNFQSRRPNTSFCFLDIRSPGLGDTAMYLCATSRGVGQRNEKLFFGSGTQLSVL.

J is TRBJ2-1 and V is TRBV6-5; no reliable D call. The CDR3 is 15 residues long. The germline gives CDR1 MNHEY, CDR2 SVGAGI. The V end lost 6 bases, the J end lost 9 bases, and 21 bases lay between the germline ends. CDR3 DNA sequence: TGTGCCAGCAGCAACGCGGCAGTTGTTCTTGGTGAGCAGTTCTTC. This gives the protein CASSNAAVVLGEQFF.

The chain links TRBV4-3 to TRBJ1-4; 7 nucleotides align to TRBD1. The CDR3 contains 17 residues. Germline loops: CDR1 LGHNA, CDR2 YSLEER. V lost 1 base to trimming and J lost 8 bases; unmatched junction nucleotides: 13. The CDR3 coding sequence is TGCGCCAGCAGCCAAGCCCTGGGGGGCACAGGGGACGAAAAACTGTTTTTT. It translates to CASSQALGGTGDEKLFF.

J is TRBJ2-1 and V is TRBV2, with 9 bases matching TRBD1. V trimming: 2 bases; J trimming: 4 bases; junction bases outside the gene matches: 3. There are 15 residues in the CDR3. Germline V gene sequence: CDR1 SNHLY, CDR2 FYNNEI. The CDR3 region is CASSEIGQGYNEQFF. The CDR3 nucleotides are TGTGCCAGCAGTGAAATAGGACAGGGGTACAATGAGCAGTTCTTC.

This clone was found a few times. This chain uses TRBV5-1 with TRBJ2-3, with 12 bases fitting TRBD2. Looked up from germline, CDR1 is SGHRS and CDR2 is YFSETQ. The CDR3 is 15 amino acids. V dropped 3 bases and J dropped 2; count of bases not matched to a gene: 1. The CDR3 is CASSSSGGATDTQYF. The CDR3 DNA is TGCGCCAGCAGCTCTAGCGGGGGGGCCACAGATACGCAGTATTTT. Drawing the rest from reference TRBV5-1 and TRBJ2-3, the complete variable domain is KAGVTQTPRYLIKTRGQQVTLSCSPISGHRSVSWYQQTPGQGLQFLFEYFSETQRNKGNFPGRFSGRQFSNSRSEMNVSTLELGDSALYLCASSSSGGATDTQYFGPGTRLTVL.

This clone was seen once. The V call is TRBV3-1 (or the pseudogene TRBV3-2), the J call TRBJ1-6; possibly TRBD1 for D (6 bases). The V and J ends lost 4 bases and 8 bases respectively, with 9 bases between them. The CDR3 extends over 13 amino acids. Germline V gene lookup returns CDR1 LGHDT and CDR2 YNNKEL (reference sequence). The CDR3 region is CASSPGGHSPLHF. The CDR3 DNA reads as TGTGCCAGCAGCCCCGGGGGGCATTCACCCCTCCACTTT.

The V and J genes are TRBV5-6 and TRBJ1-1, with a weak D call TRBD1 (5 bases). V was clipped by 2 bases and J by 0 bases, with 14 bases between them. Germline assignment: CDR1 SGHDT and CDR2 YYEEEE. The CDR3 extends over 16 amino acids. DNA for the CDR3: TGTGCCAGCAGCTTTCCGGGGGGGACTATGAACACTGAAGCTTTCTTT. This gives the protein CASSFPGGTMNTEAFF.

This clone was counted a few times. In the same sample, other DNA sequences code for this CDR3. V and J are TRBV7-9 and TRBJ1-3; 8 positions agree with TRBD1. Per germline, CDR1 SEHNR and CDR2 FQNEAQ (reference sequence). This CDR3 spans 15 amino acids. J gave up 0 bases and V 4 bases, and 2 bases lay outside the gene matches. The CDR3 DNA sequence: TGTGCCAGCAGCTCGGGACAGGCCTCTGGAAACACCATATATTTT. Translation: CASSSGQASGNTIYF.

The chain employs TRBV2 and TRBJ2-1; D perhaps matches TRBD1 (5 bases). V lost 7 bases to trimming and J lost 7 bases, with 14 bases between them. Germline values: CDR1 SNHLY, CDR2 FYNNEI. The CDR3 is 13 amino acids. The DNA for the CDR3 is TGTGCCAGCAACTCAGGGATTAAGAATGAGCAGTTCTTC. It is translated as CASNSGIKNEQFF. Complete variable domain (other parts from reference TRBV2 and TRBJ2-1): EPEVTQTPSHQVTQMGQEVILRCVPISNHLYFYWYRQILGQKVEFLVSFYNNEISEKSEIFDDQFSVERPDGSNFTLKIRSTKLEDSAMYFCASNSGIKNEQFFGPGTRLTVL.

This clone was detected only once. J is TRBJ2-7 and V is TRBV21-1; the table assigns TRBD1, which was not confirmed against the DNA. TRBV21-1 is marked as a pseudogene. The CDR3 is made up of 15 amino acids. The CDR3 is CASSPDRDAHYEQYF. The CDR3 DNA sequence: TGTGCCAGCAGCCCCGACAGGGACGCTCACTACGAGCAGTACTTC.

This chain joins TRBV20-1 and TRBJ1-5; tentatively, D is TRBD1 (5 bases). Germline V gives CDR1 DFQATT, CDR2 SNEGSKA (reference sequence). The CDR3 covers 14 residues. V was pared by 3 bases and J by 4 bases, with 13 bases between. DNA of the CDR3: TGCAGTGCTAGTAAGCGTGGGGGGAATCAGCCCCAGCATTTT. Residues: CSASKRGGNQPQHF.

CDR3 sequence (DNA): TGTGCCAGCAGTTACTCGAGCCACACTGAAGCTTTCTTT. Translation: CASSYSSHTEAFF. The chain couples TRBV6-2 or TRBV6-3 to TRBJ1-1; no clear D. With 0 bases removed from V and 3 bases from J, the gap between germline ends came to 5 bases. Germline V gene sequence: CDR1 MNHEY, CDR2 SVGEGT. The CDR3 contains 13 residues.

This clone was seen once. V gene TRBV15 combines with J gene TRBJ1-5; perhaps TRBD1 as D (5 bases). Germline CDR1 LNHNV, CDR2 YYDKDF (reference sequence). The length of the CDR3 is 14 residues. V was cut by 8 bases and J by 1 base, with 12 bases left in between. The CDR3 coding sequence is TGTGCCACCCGGAGGGACGTAAGCAATCAGCCCCAGCATTTT. It specifies CATRRDVSNQPQHF.

The chain is built from TRBV20-1 and TRBJ2-7, with TRBD2 as a possible D gene (6 bases). Germline V gene sequence: CDR1 DFQATT, CDR2 SNEGSKA (reference sequence). The CDR3 covers 14 residues. V lost 3 bases and J 2 bases, leaving 14 bases between the germline ends. The CDR3: CSASAGSNPYEQYF. The DNA for the CDR3 is TGCAGTGCTAGTGCGGGGTCCAATCCCTACGAGCAGTACTTC.

This chain links TRBV2 with TRBJ1-2, with D perhaps matching TRBD1 (6 bases). In germline, CDR1 is SNHLY, CDR2 FYNNEI. This CDR3 contains 16 residues. V lost 3 bases, J lost 0 bases, and 14 bases lay in between. The CDR3 is CASSDRQETTNYGYTF. The CDR3 DNA reads as TGTGCCAGCAGTGATCGACAGGAGACCACTAACTATGGCTACACCTTC.

The V call is TRBV5-6, the J call TRBJ1-2, with 7 bases matching TRBD1. CDR1 SGHDT and CDR2 YYEEEE come from the germline V gene. With V trimmed by 2 bases and J by 1 base, 5 bases remained unmatched. The CDR3 totals 15 residues. The CDR3 nucleotides are TGTGCCAGCAGCTTAGGGACAGACGATAACTATGGCTACACCTTC. This translates into CASSLGTDDNYGYTF.

The J gene is TRBJ1-1, the V gene TRBV7-2, with D unresolved. The CDR3 runs 15 residues. The germline gives CDR1 SGHTA, CDR2 FQGNSA. The V and J ends lost 2 bases and 0 bases respectively, with 10 bases between them. In DNA, the CDR3 is TGTGCCAGCAGCTTAAAGACACGGTTGAACACTGAAGCTTTCTTT. This sequence encodes CASSLKTRLNTEAFF.

The chain carries TRBV5-1 and TRBJ2-3, with D possibly TRBD1 on 7 matching bases. Trimming took off 4 bases at V and 0 bases at J, with 18 bases between the two ends. The V gene's germline CDR1 is SGHRS and CDR2 YFSETQ. The CDR3 loop spans 17 amino acids. CDR3 sequence (DNA): TGCGCCAGCAGCCGGGCGGGGTCACAGGGGAGCACAGATACGCAGTATTTT. Protein: CASSRAGSQGSTDTQYF.

The genes are TRBV5-4 and TRBJ2-2; D may be TRBD2 (6 bases). This CDR3 region has 15 residues. Germline V gene lookup returns CDR1 SGHNT and CDR2 YYREEE (reference sequence). V lost 9 bases to trimming and J lost 0 bases, with 15 bases between them. The CDR3 nucleotides read TGTGCCAACCACGTGGGGGGTGCGAACACCGGGGAGCTGTTTTTT. It yields the protein CANHVGGANTGELFF.

This sequence joins TRBV12-5 and TRBJ1-1, with D uncertain. V was trimmed by 1 base and J by 7 bases, leaving 4 bases between them. This CDR3 spans 11 amino acids. Germline V gene data show CDR1 as LGHNT and CDR2 as FRNRAP. The CDR3 protein is CASGLGDEAFF. For the CDR3, the DNA is TGTGCTAGTGGTTTGGGAGATGAAGCTTTCTTT.

The V call is TRBV6-5, the J call TRBJ1-6, with 9 positions matching TRBD1. V was pared by 6 bases and J by 7 bases, with 4 bases of the junction left unmatched. CDR1 and CDR2 (germline): MNHEY, SVGAGI. There are 14 residues in the CDR3. The CDR3 DNA is TGTGCCAGCAGGGGACAGGGCCCAAATTCACCCCTCCACTTT. Translation gives CASRGQGPNSPLHF.

The chain carries TRBV20-1 and TRBJ2-3; no definite D call. Trimming took 3 bases from V and 1 from J, leaving 8 bases between them. This CDR3 region has 13 residues. The germline gives CDR1 DFQATT, CDR2 SNEGSKA (reference sequence). The CDR3 is CSASPPGTDTQYF. Here the CDR3 DNA reads TGCAGTGCTAGTCCCCCGGGCACAGATACGCAGTATTTT.

V is TRBV2 and J is TRBJ2-1; tentatively, D is TRBD2 (6 bases). Germline V lookup: CDR1 SNHLY, CDR2 FYNNEI. V lost 3 bases, J lost 4 bases, and 10 bases lay in between. The length of the CDR3 is 14 residues. The CDR3 DNA sequence: TGTGCCAGCAGTGAGCCTAGCGAGTACAATGAGCAGTTCTTC. Amino acids: CASSEPSEYNEQFF.

The J gene is TRBJ2-5, the V gene TRBV7-6, with TRBD1 identical over 7 bases. The CDR3 has 16 amino acids. Germline CDR1 is SGHVS and CDR2 is FNYEAQ. Unmatched junction bases numbered 10, after V lost 1 base and J lost 5 bases. The CDR3 sequence: CASSLEPGQFGETQYF. The CDR3 nucleotides are TGTGCCAGCAGCTTAGAACCGGGACAGTTCGGGGAGACCCAGTACTTC.

The V gene is TRBV19, the J gene TRBJ2-7; 7 bases fit TRBD1. The CDR3 has 13 residues. J was trimmed by 9 bases and V by 2 bases; bases with no gene match: 7. CDR1 is LNHDA and CDR2 is SQIVND in the germline V gene (reference sequence). The CDR3 bases are TGTGCCAGTAGTATACCCGGGACAGCCCTGCAGTACTTC. Translating it yields CASSIPGTALQYF.

V gene TRBV6-4 combines with J gene TRBJ1-2, with D unresolved. Germline V lookup: CDR1 MRHNA, CDR2 SNTAGT. V lost 2 bases and J 5 bases, leaving 9 bases between the germline ends. CDR3 length equals 13 residues. The CDR3 DNA reads as TGTGCCAGCAGTGACATCAGTGAATATGGCTACACCTTC. Protein product: CASSDISEYGYTF.

The rearrangement joins TRBV6-5 to TRBJ1-6, with TRBD1 matching over 9 bases. The germline V gene has CDR1 MNHEY and CDR2 SVGAGI. The V gene end was trimmed by 0 bases and the J gene end by 7 bases; junction bases not matched to a gene: 1. The CDR3 consists of 15 residues. CDR3 residues: CASSYSGTGNSPLHF. The CDR3 DNA reads TGTGCCAGCAGTTACTCCGGGACAGGGAATTCACCCCTCCACTTT.

The CDR3 DNA follows: TGTGCCAGCAGCGATTTAGGGGGCGCCGATGGCTACACCTTC. Translation: CASSDLGGADGYTF. This chain connects TRBV27 to TRBJ1-2; 7 bases align to TRBD1. The CDR3 loop spans 14 amino acids. V was clipped by 6 bases and J by 6 bases; unmatched bases: 10. Germline CDR1 and CDR2: MNHEY and SMNVEV (reference sequence).

This clone was recorded once. CDR3 nucleotide sequence: TGTGCCAGTAGTATAGATTTATCCGCAGGACAAGAGACCCAGTACTTC. It yields the protein CASSIDLSAGQETQYF. The chain has TRBV19 and TRBJ2-5, with D unresolved. The CDR3 sequence is 16 residues long. Germline V gene data show CDR1 as LNHDA and CDR2 as SQIVND (reference sequence). The germline V and J ends were trimmed by 0 bases and 2 bases, with 13 bases remaining between them.

This rearrangement joins TRBV25-1 to TRBJ1-5; D is undetermined. Deletions cut 4 bases from V and 7 bases from J, with 14 bases between. CDR3 length: 14 residues. CDR1 MGHDK and CDR2 SYGVNS come from the germline V gene. This CDR3 reads CASSGSEWAQPQHF. As DNA, the CDR3 is TGTGCCAGCAGTGGATCGGAATGGGCCCAGCCCCAGCATTTT.

CDR3 nucleotides: TGTGCCAGCAGCTTATCGGGGGGCCGCACAGATACGCAGTATTTT. This translates into CASSLSGGRTDTQYF. V usage is TRBV11-2 and J usage is TRBJ2-3; tentative D call: TRBD2 (7 bases). The CDR3 contains 15 residues. Trimming stripped 2 bases from V and 1 base from J, with 10 bases between. The germline V gene has CDR1 SGHAT and CDR2 FQNNGV.